A single sample is the source of the 26 T cell receptor beta chains below, sequenced in a study of blood T cell repertoires in COVID-19. The protocol was immunoSEQ multiplex PCR, while the TCRdb copy is restricted to in-frame clones and leaves out a portion. Among hundreds of thousands of clones listed, about 90% were seen once. The source material was peripheral blood. The receptors derive from a woman younger than 30 with acute or convalescent COVID-19.

The genes are TRBV7-3 and TRBJ2-1; 10 bases map to TRBD2. V was clipped by 3 bases and J by 3 bases; unmatched bases: 2. The CDR3 runs to 15 residues. CDR1 SGHTA and CDR2 FQGTGA come from the germline V gene. CDR3 coding DNA: TGTGCCAGCAGCTTTAGCGGGGGGAACTACAATGAGCAGTTCTTC. Protein sequence: CASSFSGGNYNEQFF.

This clone was counted once. CDR3 DNA sequence: TGTGCCAGCAGTGACATACTAGCGGGGGGGCAAGAGACCCAGTACTTC. Protein sequence: CASSDILAGGQETQYF. The genes are TRBV3-1 (or the pseudogene TRBV3-2) and TRBJ2-5; the match to TRBD2 covers 13 bases. Germline V lookup: CDR1 LGHDT, CDR2 YNNKEL (reference sequence). The CDR3 loop spans 16 amino acids. The V segment lost 6 bases and the J segment 2 bases; nucleotides outside the gene matches: 6.

Concerning this clone itself: The limits of the CDR3 on the DNA are not certain, so only TCRdb's listed CDR3 is given. The chain employs TRBV18 and TRBJ1-5; the DNA was not used to check the table's D call, TRBD1. In germline, CDR1 is KGHSH, CDR2 LQKENI. The length of the CDR3 is 17 amino acids, counting both ends. The CDR3 region is CASSPSDSVRAREPQHF.

The V call is TRBV6-5, the J call TRBJ1-6; D remains ambiguous. V lost 0 bases and J lost 6, with 3 bases in between. Per germline, CDR1 MNHEY and CDR2 SVGAGI. CDR3 size: 13 residues. For the CDR3, the DNA is TGTGCCAGCAGTTACTCCGGTAATTCACCCCTCCACTTT. Protein: CASSYSGNSPLHF.

This chain uses TRBV2 with TRBJ1-3, with a tentative D call TRBD1 (5 bases). CDR1 is SNHLY, CDR2 FYNNEI, per germline. Between the trimmed V and J ends, which lost 11 bases and 0 bases, there was a span of 14 bases. The CDR3 sequence is 14 residues long. CDR3 amino acids: CAGFGGSSGNTIYF. The CDR3 DNA sequence: TGTGCCGGCTTCGGGGGGTCCTCTGGAAACACCATATATTTT.

The CDR3 here is CASSLQGKGNQPQHF. CDR3 nucleotides: TGTGCCAGCAGCCTACAGGGGAAGGGCAATCAGCCCCAGCATTTT. This chain connects TRBV6-5 to TRBJ1-5; 7 bases agree with TRBD1. The ends lost 6 bases at V and 2 bases at J; junction bases unmatched: 7. Germline V gives CDR1 MNHEY, CDR2 SVGAGI. The CDR3 contains 15 residues.

The gene calls are TRBV28 and TRBJ2-7; TRBD2 aligns across 10 bases. Germline loops: CDR1 MDHEN, CDR2 SYDVKM. This CDR3 region has 16 residues. The J segment lost 6 bases and the V segment lost 6 bases, leaving 14 bases of the junction unmatched. This CDR3 reads CASSPRRASGGFEQYF. The CDR3 DNA reads TGTGCCAGCAGCCCCCGGAGGGCTAGCGGGGGATTCGAGCAGTACTTC.

This clone was counted a few times. The rearrangement links TRBV5-5 to TRBJ1-1, with 8 bases lining up with TRBD1. Germline V gives CDR1 SGHKS, CDR2 YYEKEE (reference sequence). This CDR3 spans 15 amino acids. J lost 2 bases, V lost 4 bases, and 7 bases had no gene match. The CDR3 coding sequence is TGTGCCAGCAGCCCCCAGACAGGGGTAAACACTGAAGCTTTCTTT. Its translation: CASSPQTGVNTEAFF.

The J gene is TRBJ1-3, the V gene TRBV6-5, with D possibly TRBD1 on 6 matching bases. CDR3 length: 15 amino acids. The V end lost 2 bases, the J end lost 3 bases, and 11 bases lay between the germline ends. Per germline, CDR1 MNHEY and CDR2 SVGAGI. The CDR3 DNA follows: TGTGCCAGCAGTTACGGGGGGGCCGGTGGAAACACCATATATTTT. Translating it yields CASSYGGAGGNTIYF.

The chain combines TRBV9 with TRBJ1-6; TRBD1 matches 8 bases. The CDR3 totals 14 residues. Trimming removed 4 bases from V and 7 bases from J; junction bases left unmatched: 4. Germline V CDR1 and CDR2: SGDLS, YYNGEE. The CDR3, as DNA: TGTGCCAGCAGCTTGCAGGGGGCAAATTCACCCCTCCACTTT. Protein sequence: CASSLQGANSPLHF.

V gene TRBV19 combines with J gene TRBJ1-5; 8 nucleotides agree with TRBD1. The CDR3 length is 15 residues. J gave up 2 bases and V 3 bases, and 3 bases lay outside the gene matches. Germline CDR1 LNHDA, CDR2 SQIVND (reference sequence). Written as DNA, the CDR3 is TGTGCCAGTAGTATCTGGGGACAGGGCAATCAGCCCCAGCATTTT. This encodes CASSIWGQGNQPQHF.

Comment on this clone: Additional DNA sequences in this sample encode the identical CDR3. The J gene is TRBJ2-3, the V gene TRBV7-2, with D possibly TRBD2 on 6 matching bases. The germline V and J ends were trimmed by 1 base and 4 bases, with 9 bases remaining between them. CDR1 is SGHTA and CDR2 is FQGNSA in the germline V gene. The CDR3 totals 14 residues. The CDR3, as DNA: TGTGCCAGCAGCTTAGGGGCTAGCGCAGATACGCAGTATTTT. Encoded protein: CASSLGASADTQYF.

The V gene is TRBV11-3, the J gene TRBJ2-3; 8 bases align to TRBD1. The CDR3 is 16 residues long. CDR1 is SGHNT, CDR2 YENEEA, per germline. The J segment lost 0 bases and the V segment lost 3 bases, leaving 5 bases of the junction unmatched. CDR3 loop: CASSFRGQGSTDTQYF. CDR3 DNA: TGTGCCAGCAGCTTCCGCGGACAGGGTAGCACAGATACGCAGTATTTT. The whole variable domain, remainder taken from reference TRBV11-3 and TRBJ2-3, is EAGVVQSPRYKIIEKKQPVAFWCNPISGHNTLYWYLQNLGQGPELLIRYENEEAVDDSQLPKDRFSAERLKGVDSTLKIQPAELGDSAVYLCASSFRGQGSTDTQYFGPGTRLTVL.

This chain connects TRBV12-5 to TRBJ1-1; D remains unclear. Trimming removed 7 bases from V and 3 bases from J, with 12 bases in between. CDR3 length equals 13 residues. The germline V gene has CDR1 LGHNT and CDR2 FRNRAP. The CDR3 nucleotides are TGTGCTAGTGCCTGGGGAGGGTACACTGAAGCTTTCTTT. Residues: CASAWGGYTEAFF.

A note on this clone: One end of the junction fails to match germline, which may point to a read error. The chain links TRBV14 to TRBJ1-6; 7 positions match TRBD1. CDR1 is SGHDN, CDR2 FVKESK, per germline. The CDR3 runs to 13 residues. Here the CDR3 DNA reads TGTGCCAGCAGCCAACAGAGGGACAGCGGGCTTAACTTT. It is translated as CASSQQRDSGLNF. The variable domain in full, completed from reference TRBV14 and TRBJ1-6, reads EAGVTQFPSHSVIEKGQTVTLRCDPISGHDNLYWYRRVMGKEIKFLLHFVKESKQDESGMPNNRFLAERTGGTYSTLKVQPAELEDSGVYFCASSQQRDSGLNFGNGTRLTVT.

The chain links TRBV19 to TRBJ1-3; perhaps TRBD1 as D (5 bases). Germline CDR1 reads LNHDA; CDR2 reads SQIVND (reference sequence). This CDR3 comprises 17 residues. V was cut by 5 bases and J by 2 bases, with 19 bases left in between. The chain's CDR3 is CASSLSDMTFPGNTIYF. DNA for the CDR3: TGTGCCAGTAGTTTATCGGACATGACCTTCCCTGGAAACACCATATATTTT.

V is TRBV30 and J is TRBJ1-6; 9 bases are a match to TRBD1. The CDR3 runs to 15 residues. The V gene end was trimmed by 4 bases and the J gene end by 10 bases; junction bases not matched to a gene: 11. Germline CDR1 and CDR2: GTSNPN and SVGIG (reference sequence). The CDR3 DNA reads as TGTGCCTGGACCAAACGGGACAGGGAGTACTCACCCCTCCACTTT. It yields the protein CAWTKRDREYSPLHF.

This chain connects TRBV30 to TRBJ2-7; D is ambiguous. Germline V gene sequence: CDR1 GTSNPN, CDR2 SVGIG (reference sequence). With 2 bases removed from V and 4 bases from J, the gap between germline ends came to 12 bases. This CDR3 comprises 13 residues. The CDR3 reads CAWSSRVGYEQYF. The CDR3 DNA follows: TGTGCCTGGAGTTCCCGGGTTGGATACGAGCAGTACTTC. The variable domain in full, with the rest retrieved from reference TRBV30 and TRBJ2-7, is SQTIHQWPATLVQPVGSPLSLECTVEGTSNPNLYWYRQAAGRGLQLLFYSVGIGQISSEVPQNLSASRPQDRQFILSSKKLLLSDSGFYLCAWSSRVGYEQYFGPGTRLTVT.

The V and J genes are TRBV10-2 and TRBJ2-1; D unclear. The CDR3 contains 12 residues. CDR1 is WSHSY and CDR2 is SAAADI in the germline V gene. V dropped 3 bases and J dropped 6 bases, with 6 bases sitting between them. CDR3 residues: CASSEALNEQFF. CDR3 in DNA: TGCGCCAGCAGTGAAGCCCTCAATGAGCAGTTCTTC.

This chain joins TRBV5-1 and TRBJ1-2; D is uncertain. Germline V gives CDR1 SGHRS, CDR2 YFSETQ. Trimming shortened V by 5 bases and J by 1 base, and 9 bases separated the two germline ends. CDR3 length: 13 residues. The CDR3 protein is CASRRADNYGYTF. CDR3 sequence (DNA): TGCGCCAGCAGGAGGGCCGATAACTATGGCTACACCTTC.

The genes are TRBV2 and TRBJ1-5, with D maybe TRBD1 (5 bases). Germline V gene lookup returns CDR1 SNHLY and CDR2 FYNNEI. The CDR3 loop spans 16 amino acids. V lost 2 bases and J 4 bases, leaving 15 bases between the germline ends. The CDR3 here is CASSEPGRGSNQPQHF. The DNA for the CDR3 is TGTGCCAGCAGTGAACCAGGTAGGGGAAGTAATCAGCCCCAGCATTTT.

V usage is TRBV27 and J usage is TRBJ1-6; no clear D gene. V was cut by 4 bases and J by 7 bases, with 14 bases left in between. Germline lookup yields CDR1 MNHEY and CDR2 SMNVEV (reference sequence). This CDR3 contains 15 residues. The CDR3 sequence is CASSSVVEGNSPLHF. CDR3 DNA sequence: TGTGCCAGCAGTTCGGTGGTGGAGGGCAATTCACCCCTCCACTTT.

The chain uses TRBV4-3 and TRBJ2-7; 11 bases fit TRBD1. CDR1 and CDR2 (germline): LGHNA, YSLEER. J gave up 4 bases and V 3 bases, and 8 bases lay outside the gene matches. The length of the CDR3 is 16 residues. The CDR3 protein is CASSQDAGTGGYEQYF. CDR3 nucleotides: TGCGCCAGCAGCCAGGACGCCGGGACAGGGGGGTACGAGCAGTACTTC.

This chain connects TRBV12-3 or TRBV12-4 to TRBJ1-2; no clear D gene. The CDR3 is 13 amino acids. V was shortened by 3 bases and J by 7 bases, with 12 bases between the two germline ends. As DNA, the CDR3 is TGTGCCAGCAGTTTTATCGAGTCCCTTGGCTACACCTTC. This translates into CASSFIESLGYTF.

In this sample, this clone turned up once. This chain uses TRBV6-5 with TRBJ2-7; D uncertain. Per germline, CDR1 MNHEY and CDR2 SVGAGI. V dropped 0 bases and J dropped 4 bases, with 16 bases sitting between them. This CDR3 comprises 16 residues. The CDR3 DNA reads TGTGCCAGCAGTTACTCGATAAGTTCAGGTTTTTACGAGCAGTACTTC. Translated: CASSYSISSGFYEQYF.

CDR3 residues: CASSPRARGEQFF. CDR3 sequence (DNA): TGTGCCAGCAGCCCGAGGGCCCGGGGGGAGCAGTTCTTC. The rearrangement joins TRBV6-2 or TRBV6-3 to TRBJ2-1, with a tentative D call TRBD2 (6 bases). The V end was cut by 6 bases, the J end by 10 bases, with 16 bases between. Germline V CDR1 and CDR2: MNHEY, SVGEGT. This CDR3 region has 13 residues.